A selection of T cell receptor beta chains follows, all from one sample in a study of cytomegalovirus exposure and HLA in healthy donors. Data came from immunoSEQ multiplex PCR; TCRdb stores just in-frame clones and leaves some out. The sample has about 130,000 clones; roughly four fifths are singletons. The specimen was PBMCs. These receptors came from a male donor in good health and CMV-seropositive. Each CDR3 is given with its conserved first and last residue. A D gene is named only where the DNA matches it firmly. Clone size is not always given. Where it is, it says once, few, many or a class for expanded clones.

CDR3: CASSAATESYEQYF; DNA: TGTGCCAGTAGTGCCGCTACTGAGTCCTACGAGCAGTACTTC; D: -; V: TRBV19; size: -; J: TRBJ2-7
CDR3: CASRRLALDGTDTQYF; DNA: TGTGCCAGCAGGCGACTGGCTTTGGATGGCACAGATACGCAGTATTTT; D: -; V: TRBV7-6; size: -; J: TRBJ2-3
CDR3: CASSYPAEGEQYF; DNA: TGTGCCAGCAGTTACCCGGCGGAAGGCGAGCAGTACTTC; D: -; V: TRBV6-6; size: -; J: TRBJ2-7
CDR3: CASSEAQGDYTDTQYF; DNA: TGTGCCAGCAGTGAAGCCCAAGGTGACTACACAGATACGCAGTATTTT; D: -; V: TRBV2; size: -; J: TRBJ2-3
CDR3: CATSSAPGLAELRNNEQFF; DNA: TGTGCCACCAGCAGTGCTCCGGGACTAGCGGAACTGAGGAACAATGAGCAGTTCTTC; D: TRBD2; V: TRBV15; size: -; J: TRBJ2-1
CDR3: CASRTGEYNSPLHF; DNA: TGTGCCAGCAGGACAGGGGAGTATAATTCACCCCTCCACTTT; D: TRBD1; V: TRBV7-3; size: -; J: TRBJ1-6
CDR3: CASRGTATSSNEKLFF; DNA: TGTGCCAGTAGAGGGACAGCCACATCTTCTAATGAAAAACTGTTTTTT; D: TRBD1; V: TRBV19; size: few; J: TRBJ1-4
CDR3: CASSLPGRTEAFF; DNA: TGTGCCAGCAGTTTACCGGGTCGGACTGAAGCTTTCTTT; D: -; V: TRBV28; size: -; J: TRBJ1-1
CDR3: CASSIQTGGRTGELFF; DNA: TGTGCCAGCAGCATACAGACAGGGGGCCGCACCGGGGAGCTGTTTTTT; D: TRBD1; V: TRBV5-4; size: -; J: TRBJ2-2
CDR3: CASSTQGGAGDAYEQYF; DNA: TGTGCCAGCAGTACACAAGGGGGGGCGGGAGACGCCTACGAGCAGTACTTC; D: -; V: TRBV27; size: -; J: TRBJ2-7
CDR3: CASSLVLIVNEQFF; DNA: TGTGCCAGCAGCTTGGTTCTTATCGTCAATGAGCAGTTCTTC; D: -; V: TRBV5-6; size: -; J: TRBJ2-1
CDR3: CASSWEGASYNEQFF; DNA: TGTGCCAGTAGTTGGGAGGGAGCCTCTTACAATGAGCAGTTCTTC; D: TRBD2; V: TRBV19; size: once; J: TRBJ2-1
CDR3: CASSFGGTNEKLFF; DNA: TGCGCCAGCAGCTTCGGTGGAACTAATGAAAAACTGTTTTTT; D: -; V: TRBV5-1; size: -; J: TRBJ1-4
CDR3: CASSWEAEQYF; DNA: TGTGCCAGCTCCTGGGAGGCCGAGCAGTACTTC; D: -; V: TRBV18; size: once; J: TRBJ2-7
CDR3: CASSHTGGSNQPQHF; DNA: TGTGCCAGCTCACATACGGGGGGGAGCAATCAGCCCCAGCATTTT; D: -; V: TRBV28; size: once; J: TRBJ1-5
CDR3: CASSQDVGASNYEQYF; DNA: TGTGCCAGCAGCCAAGATGTGGGGGCTAGCAACTACGAGCAGTACTTC; D: -; V: TRBV4-2; size: -; J: TRBJ2-7
CDR3: CASSLSGQINSYNSPLHF; DNA: TGTGCCAGCAGCTTAAGCGGCCAGATTAACTCCTATAATTCACCCCTCCACTTT; D: -; V: TRBV13; size: -; J: TRBJ1-6
CDR3: CASSLTGQISPLHF; DNA: TGCGCCAGCAGCTTGACAGGACAAATTTCGCCCCTCCACTTT; D: -; V: TRBV5-1; size: -; J: TRBJ1-6
CDR3: CASSSTLAGGLNEQFF; DNA: TGTGCCAGCAGCTCTACACTAGCGGGAGGGCTCAATGAGCAGTTCTTC; D: TRBD2; V: TRBV11-2; size: -; J: TRBJ2-1
CDR3: CATAVRTARPQHF; DNA: TGTGCCACCGCAGTAAGGACAGCTCGGCCCCAGCATTTT; D: -; V: TRBV28; size: -; J: TRBJ1-5
CDR3: CATSRPGRDRENGYTF; DNA: TGTGCCACCAGCAGGCCAGGGCGGGACAGGGAGAATGGCTACACCTTC; D: TRBD1; V: TRBV15; size: -; J: TRBJ1-2
CDR3: CSVAGGNYGYTF; DNA: TGCAGCGTTGCGGGGGGTAACTATGGCTACACCTTC; D: -; V: TRBV29-1; size: few; J: TRBJ1-2
CDR3: CASSSPADRAYEQYF; DNA: TGTGCCAGCAGTTCGCCTGCGGACAGGGCCTACGAGCAGTACTTC; D: TRBD1; V: TRBV28; size: -; J: TRBJ2-7
CDR3: CAISGGTGPSTDTQYF; DNA: TGTGCCATCAGTGGCGGGACAGGGCCAAGCACAGATACGCAGTATTTT; D: TRBD1; V: TRBV10-3; size: once; J: TRBJ2-3
CDR3: CASSESVIPSYEQYF; DNA: TGCGCCAGCAGTGAGTCCGTTATCCCTAGCTACGAGCAGTACTTC; D: -; V: TRBV10-1; size: -; J: TRBJ2-7
CDR3: CAWSPSPYEQYF; DNA: TGTGCCTGGAGCCCGAGTCCCTACGAGCAGTACTTC; D: -; V: TRBV30; size: -; J: TRBJ2-7
CDR3: CASSPTPRTLAGTQYF; DNA: TGTGCCAGCAGCCCGACCCCCAGGACCCTAGCTGGTACGCAGTATTTT; D: -; V: TRBV7-2; size: -; J: TRBJ2-3